These T cell receptor beta chains were read from a single sample in a study of T-cell memory formation after mild COVID-19. Via MiXCR, TCRdb re-called the 5' RACE reads, giving one row per CDR3 protein. The sample shows about 430,000 distinct CDR3 sequences, 18% of them seen only once. What was sequenced was PBMCs or a T cell subset sorted from them (not recorded which). The receptors here all came from a man aged 18 to 30 who had mild COVID-19 (a few samples of this study predate the infection). Cell type and time point are not known. Both conserved end residues are part of each CDR3. D genes are given only for firm matches. Clone size, where shown, is once, few, many, or a class for clones that have expanded.

NA | TRBJ1-2 | TRBV12-3/TRBV12-4 | few | TGTGCCAGCATCCAATACGTCTCAGGGGACTATGGCTACACCTTC | CASIQYVSGDYGYTF
NA | TRBJ1-5 | TRBV20-1 | few | TGCAGTGCTAGCCCCACAGGGTTCCCGCCCCAGCATTTT | CSASPTGFPPQHF
TRBD1 | TRBJ2-1 | TRBV18 | NA | TGTGCCAGCTCACCATACCAGGGGGCAAGAAATGAGCAGTTCTTC | CASSPYQGARNEQFF
NA | TRBJ2-1 | TRBV7-9 | NA | TGTGCCAGCAGCTTAGGTTTCTCAGGGGAACGAGGCTCCTACAATGAGCAGTTCTTC | CASSLGFSGERGSYNEQFF
TRBD1 | TRBJ1-1 | TRBV7-8 | few | TGTGCCAGCAGCTTAAGGGACAGGGGTTTCGGCACTGAAGCTTTCTTT | CASSLRDRGFGTEAFF
NA | TRBJ1-4 | TRBV29-1 | NA | TGCAGCGTTGCGGACCGCCGGGAGAATGAAAAACTGTTTTTT | CSVADRRENEKLFF
NA | TRBJ1-2 | TRBV29-1 | many | TGCAGCGTTGAAGAAGGGTATGGCTACACCTTC | CSVEEGYGYTF
NA | TRBJ2-6 | TRBV7-3 | NA | TGTGCCAGCAGCCCGACCTTGGCCTCTGGGGCCAACGTCCTGACTTTC | CASSPTLASGANVLTF
NA | TRBJ2-1 | TRBV5-6 | NA | TGTGCCAGCAGCTGGCTTAACGGGGGCCGCCGGAATGAGCAGTTCTTC | CASSWLNGGRRNEQFF
TRBD1 | TRBJ1-1 | TRBV18 | NA | TGTGCCAGCTCACCGGAAAGACAGGGGAGTGCTTTCTTT | CASSPERQGSAFF
TRBD1 | TRBJ2-2 | TRBV7-3 | many | TGTGCCAGCAGCTTAAGATCCAACAGGGGCGACACCGGGGAGCTGTTTTTT | CASSLRSNRGDTGELFF
NA | TRBJ2-7 | TRBV9 | few | TGTGCCAGCAGCGTAGCCGACAGCTACGAGCAGTACTTC | CASSVADSYEQYF
NA | TRBJ1-4 | TRBV7-9 | few | TGTGCCAGCAGCTTGACCACAACTAATGAAAAACTGTTTTTT | CASSLTTTNEKLFF
NA | TRBJ2-1 | TRBV9 | few | TGTGCCAGCAGCGTAGAGGAGGGGCCCTACAATGAGCAGTTCTTC | CASSVEEGPYNEQFF
NA | TRBJ1-1 | TRBV3-1 | NA | TGTGCCAGCAGCCTTCGAGGCGGAGGGTCCGAAGCTTTCTTT | CASSLRGGGSEAFF
NA | TRBJ2-5 | TRBV10-3 | few | TGTGCCATCAGTGAGTCGAGGGGGTTCCAAGAGACCCAGTACTTC | CAISESRGFQETQYF
NA | TRBJ1-2 | TRBV14 | NA | TGTGCCAGCAGCCCGGCGCCTTCCTATGGCTACACCTTC | CASSPAPSYGYTF
NA | TRBJ2-3 | TRBV9 | NA | TGTGCCAGCAGCGCGGCCCGATTGGGAGATACGCAGTATTTT | CASSAARLGDTQYF
NA | TRBJ2-5 | TRBV9 | once | TGTGCCAGCAGCGTGGCCCCCGACAGGCAAGAGACCCAGTACTTC | CASSVAPDRQETQYF
TRBD2 | TRBJ2-2 | TRBV5-4 | NA | TGTGCCAGCAGCCCTCGAACTAGCGGGTGGGCCGGGGAGCTGTTTTTT | CASSPRTSGWAGELFF
NA | TRBJ1-2 | TRBV19 | few | TGTGCCAGCTCGGGGGCGCGAGTAAGTGGCTACACCTTC | CASSGARVSGYTF
NA | TRBJ1-6 | TRBV6-2/TRBV6-3 | NA | TGTGCCAGCGGCTTCTTCAGGACAAATTCACCCCTCCACTTT | CASGFFRTNSPLHF
TRBD1 | TRBJ1-4 | TRBV4-1 | NA | TGCGCCAGCAGCCAAGGAGCTCAGGGGGTAGGGGAAAAACTGTTTTTT | CASSQGAQGVGEKLFF
TRBD1 | TRBJ1-5 | TRBV7-9 | many | TGTGCCAGCAGCCCTACAGGGGGCGTAGACCAGCCCCAGCATTTT | CASSPTGGVDQPQHF
NA | TRBJ1-6 | TRBV20-1 | few | TGCAGTGCTAGCCCGGACAGCCAAAGGTCTTCACCCCTCCACTTT | CSASPDSQRSSPLHF
NA | TRBJ1-1 | TRBV6-5 | NA | TGTGCCAGCAGAAAATGGACGGCCCCTTACACTGAAGCTTTCTTT | CASRKWTAPYTEAFF
TRBD1 | TRBJ1-3 | TRBV6-5 | NA | TGTGCCAGCAGGCTGACAGGGCCTGGAAACACCATATATTTT | CASRLTGPGNTIYF
NA | TRBJ2-2 | TRBV20-1 | few | TGCAGTGCTAGAGACCTTGAGTTGGCGGTCGGGGAGCTGTTTTTT | CSARDLELAVGELFF
NA | TRBJ2-4 | TRBV6-5 | NA | TGTGCCAGCAGTTACGAAGGAGCCAAAAACATTCAGTACTTC | CASSYEGAKNIQYF
NA | TRBJ2-7 | TRBV7-3 | few | TGTGCCAGCAGCTTAAATCCATCGGGCGAGCAGTACTTC | CASSLNPSGEQYF
NA | TRBJ1-4 | TRBV28 | NA | TGTGCCAGCAGTTTCCCCGGGACATCCGAAAAACTGTTTTTT | CASSFPGTSEKLFF
NA | TRBJ2-1 | TRBV29-1 | few | TGCAGCGTTGTGGGGGAAGATGAGCAGTTCTTC | CSVVGEDEQFF
NA | TRBJ1-1 | TRBV4-2 | NA | TGTGCCAGCAAGTTCGAGGGGGTGGTTGGCACTGAAGCTTTCTTT | CASKFEGVVGTEAFF
NA | TRBJ1-4 | TRBV3-1 | NA | TGTGCCAGCAGCCAAGCCGGGCTTGAAAAACTGTTTTTT | CASSQAGLEKLFF
TRBD2 | TRBJ2-5 | TRBV5-1 | NA | TGCGCCAGCAGCATAACCCTAGCGGGGACGGAGACCCAGTACTTC | CASSITLAGTETQYF
TRBD1 | TRBJ1-1 | TRBV15 | few | TGTGCCACCAGCAGAGGGAGGGGGCCGCTTGAAGCTTTCTTT | CATSRGRGPLEAFF
NA | TRBJ2-5 | TRBV20-1 | NA | TGCAGTGCTAGAGTCAGGGGGGGAGAGACCCAGTACTTC | CSARVRGGETQYF
NA | TRBJ1-5 | TRBV6-6 | NA | TGTGCCAGCAGTTACTCGGTCCAGGTTTTTCAGCCCCAGCATTTT | CASSYSVQVFQPQHF
TRBD1 | TRBJ2-5 | TRBV11-2 | NA | TGTGCCAGCAGCTTGGGGCCGAGGGACAGCCCAAAAGAGACCCAGTACTTC | CASSLGPRDSPKETQYF
NA | TRBJ2-6 | TRBV7-9 | few | TGTGCCAGCAGCGGACTCGACCCTGGGGCCAACGTCCTGACTTTC | CASSGLDPGANVLTF
NA | TRBJ2-1 | TRBV6-5 | many | TGTGCCAGCAGTTACGTTCGCTCCCCCGGACCCTACAATGAGCAGTTCTTC | CASSYVRSPGPYNEQFF
TRBD1 | TRBJ2-5 | TRBV6-5 | few | TGTGCCAGCAGTTCCGGGACAGTATTTTCCGAGACCCAGTACTTC | CASSSGTVFSETQYF
TRBD1 | TRBJ2-2 | TRBV7-9 | NA | TGTGCCAGCAGCTTGGGGGACAGGGCCACCGGGGAGCTGTTTTTT | CASSLGDRATGELFF
TRBD2 | TRBJ2-3 | TRBV2 | once | TGTGCCAACCAGCGGGGGTGGGAAGATACGCAGTATTTT | CANQRGWEDTQYF